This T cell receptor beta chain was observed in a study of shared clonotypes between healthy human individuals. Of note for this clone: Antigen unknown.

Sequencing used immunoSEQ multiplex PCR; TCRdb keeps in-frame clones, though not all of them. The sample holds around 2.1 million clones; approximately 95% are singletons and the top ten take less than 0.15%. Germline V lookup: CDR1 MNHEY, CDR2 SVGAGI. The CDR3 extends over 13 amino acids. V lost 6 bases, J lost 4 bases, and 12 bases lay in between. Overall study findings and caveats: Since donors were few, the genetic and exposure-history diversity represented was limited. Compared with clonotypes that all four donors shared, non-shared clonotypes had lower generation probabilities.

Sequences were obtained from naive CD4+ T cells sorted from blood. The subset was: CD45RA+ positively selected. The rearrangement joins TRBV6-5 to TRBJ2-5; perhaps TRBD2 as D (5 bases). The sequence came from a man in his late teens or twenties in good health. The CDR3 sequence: CASRPTSGETQYF. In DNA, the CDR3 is TGTGCCAGCAGACCCACTAGTGGAGAGACCCAGTACTTC.